This T cell receptor beta chain was recovered during a study of T-cell memory formation after mild COVID-19. Study-level information: Among the donors, TCR clusters were largely specific to each donor. Study-level findings and limits: Specificity for SARS-CoV-2 was not confirmed among the second-wave clones peaking on day 37. Detection of some responders pre-infection suggested pre-existing cross-reactive memory T cells participated. CM and EM subsets held most contracting CD4+ clones; EMRA held CD8+ ones.

TCRdb used MiXCR to reprocess the 5' RACE reads, holding one entry per CDR3 protein. Of some 340,000 distinct CDR3 sequences in the sample, 13% were seen once. In this sample, this clonotype turned up many times. Its specificity is unknown. This CDR3 spans 15 amino acids. After removal of 1 base from V and 4 bases from J, the junction contained 6 bases not matched to a gene. Germline V CDR1 and CDR2: LGHNA, YSLEER. Material: PBMCs or a T cell subset sorted from them (not recorded which). This clonotype originated in a man aged 18-30 years who had mild COVID-19 (a few samples of this study predate the infection). Cell type and time point are not known. The J gene is TRBJ2-5, the V gene TRBV4-3; 7 bases align to TRBD2. CDR3 amino acids: CASSQGSGGRETQYF. CDR3 sequence (DNA): TGCGCCAGCAGCCAAGGCTCAGGCGGGAGAGAGACCCAGTACTTC.